These 17 T cell receptor beta chains were all obtained from the same sample, sequenced in a study of Tregs in tolerant kidney transplant recipients. FACS sorting followed an approximately 6-day coculture of CFSE-labeled recipient PBMCs with irradiated graft donor PBMCs. What these receptors recognize is not known. Profiling relied on immunoSEQ multiplex PCR, and the TCRdb table lists in-frame clones only, not all of them. Listed are about 2,000 clones; about 15% falls within the top ten. The specimen was CD4+ T cells from blood cultured with allogeneic cells, collected before the transplant. These receptors were taken from a human patient who received a combined kidney and bone marrow transplant.

Its frequency marks this clone as medium-sized (0.01 to 0.1%). The CDR3 extends 3 residues past the end of the read, so its final part is completed from the germline J gene. J is TRBJ1-4 and V is TRBV6-1; possibly TRBD1 for D (5 bases). The CDR3 sequence is 15 residues long. CDR1 and CDR2 from the germline V gene are MNHNS and SASEGT. Trimming stripped 1 base from V and 5 bases from J, with 11 bases between. This CDR3 is CASSEVPGPNEKLFF. The sequenced CDR3 bases are TGTGCCAGCAGTGAAGTTCCAGGGCCGAATGAAAAA.

According to its frequency, this clone is medium-sized. Coverage ceases 3 residues before the CDR3 finishes, and the germline J gene fills in the end. The rearrangement links TRBV18 to TRBJ1-4; tentative D call: TRBD1 (5 bases). V lost 6 bases, J lost 0 bases, and 11 bases lay in between. This CDR3 is 15 amino acids long. Germline V CDR1 and CDR2: KGHSH, LQKENI. The CDR3 DNA, read in part, is TGTGCCAGCTCCCCGACAGAAGCAACTAATGAAAAA. Its translation is CASSPTEATNEK. In full, the CDR3 reads CASSPTEATNEKLFF.

As to this clone: The read stops 3 residues short of the end of the CDR3; the missing end is completed from the germline J gene. The chain employs TRBV7-9 and TRBJ2-7; possible D gene TRBD1, 7 bases. Trimming took off 1 base at V and 3 bases at J, with 13 bases between the two ends. Germline assignment: CDR1 SEHNR and CDR2 FQNEAQ (reference sequence). This CDR3 is built from 15 residues. CDR3 bases read: TGTGCCAGCAGCTTAGGCGGGACAGCTAGCTACGAG. Its translation: CASSLGGTASYE. The CDR3 as a whole reads CASSLGGTASYEQYF.

On this clone itself: Read coverage stops 3 residues before the CDR3 terminus; the germline J gene supplies the remainder. The chain combines TRBV14 with TRBJ2-1; TRBD2 matches at 8 bases. The CDR3 sequence is 15 residues long. Germline CDR1 is SGHDN and CDR2 is FVKESK. After removal of 2 bases from V and 9 bases from J, the junction contained 9 bases not matched to a gene. The CDR3 DNA, read in part, is TGTGCCAGCAGCCAACGGAGCGGGGGCCATAGTGAG. This translates into CASSQRSGGHSE. The entire CDR3 protein is CASSQRSGGHSEQFF.

Considering frequency, this clone is medium-sized. From the germline J gene comes the end of the CDR3, since the read stops 3 residues before it. The chain joins TRBV6-2 or TRBV6-3 to TRBJ2-3; 10 nucleotides match TRBD2. In germline, CDR1 is MNHEY, CDR2 SVGEGT. This CDR3 is 15 amino acids long. V lost 2 bases, J lost 4 bases, and 3 bases stayed unmatched. The CDR3 DNA, read in part, is TGTGCCAGCAGTTACCTAGCGGGAGAATCAGATACG. This sequence encodes CASSYLAGESDT. The complete CDR3 reads CASSYLAGESDTQYF.

According to its frequency, this clone is medium-sized. The read ends 3 residues shy of where the CDR3 ends; the end is completed using the germline J gene. The gene calls are TRBV20-1 and TRBJ2-2, with TRBD2 identical over 9 bases. Germline loops: CDR1 DFQATT, CDR2 SNEGSKA (reference sequence). This CDR3 is 16 amino acids long. Trimming removed 2 bases from V and 2 bases from J; junction bases left unmatched: 6. The CDR3 protein is CSARLGTSFNTGELFF. The covered CDR3 bases are TGCAGTGCTAGATTAGGGACTAGCTTTAACACCGGGGAG.

Its frequency marks this clone as medium-sized. The read finishes 3 residues shy of the CDR3 end, and the germline J gene is used to complete it. The gene calls are TRBV5-1 and TRBJ2-2, with TRBD2 matching over 9 bases. From germline, CDR1 is SGHRS and CDR2 YFSETQ. The CDR3 loop spans 14 amino acids. After removal of 7 bases from V and 2 bases from J, the junction contained 3 bases not matched to a gene. The CDR3 region is CASQRGANTGELFF. CDR3 DNA (partial): TGCGCCAGCCAGCGGGGGGCTAACACCGGGGAG.

In the case of this clone: The read gets to within 3 residues of the CDR3 end, and the germline J gene fills in the rest. The V call is TRBV28, the J call TRBJ1-4; 7 bases align to TRBD1. The CDR3 is 16 amino acids. The J segment lost 5 bases and the V segment lost 3 bases, leaving 9 bases of the junction unmatched. Germline-derived CDR1 and CDR2 are MDHEN and SYDVKM. The sequenced CDR3 bases are TGTGCCAGCAGTTTTCATAGAGGACAGGAAAATGAAAAA. This encodes CASSFHRGQENEK. The entire CDR3 protein reads CASSFHRGQENEKLFF.

In regard to this clone: The read gets to within 3 residues of the CDR3 end, and the germline J gene fills in the rest. The chain carries TRBV6-2 or TRBV6-3 and TRBJ2-7; TRBD1 matches 8 bases. This CDR3 region has 15 residues. With V trimmed by 5 bases and J by 4 bases, 10 bases remained unmatched. The germline gives CDR1 MNHEY, CDR2 SVGEGT. CDR3 bases read: TGTGCCAGCAGTCGACCCCGGGACAGGTTATACGAG. It yields the protein CASSRPRDRLYE. The whole CDR3 region reads CASSRPRDRLYEQYF.

With regard to this clone: The CDR3 end falls 3 residues outside the read, so it is completed with the germline J gene. The chain uses TRBV5-4 and TRBJ2-1; 12 nucleotides agree with TRBD2. Germline V gene lookup returns CDR1 SGHNT and CDR2 YYREEE (reference sequence). Trimming took 3 bases from V and 8 from J; bases not matched to a gene: 6. This CDR3 is 15 amino acids long. The CDR3 region is CASSSSGRASYEQFF. CDR3 DNA, as far as it was read: TGTGCCAGCAGCTCTAGCGGGAGGGCCTCCTATGAG.

Comments on this clone: Sequencing ends 3 residues short of the CDR3 end; the germline J gene provides the rest. V usage is TRBV4-1 and J usage is TRBJ1-1; D gene ambiguous. The germline V gene has CDR1 MGHRA and CDR2 YSYEKL. This CDR3 has 16 residues. V lost 4 bases and J lost 1, with 16 bases in between. Here the CDR3 reads CASSPLLRAGNTEAFF. The covered CDR3 bases are TGCGCCAGCAGCCCCCTCCTTCGGGCGGGGAACACTGAA.

A note on this clone: The read gets to within 3 residues of the CDR3 end, and the germline J gene fills in the rest. The chain uses TRBV5-6 and TRBJ2-5, with 10 bases lining up with TRBD1. The CDR3 covers 15 residues. Germline V gene sequence: CDR1 SGHDT, CDR2 YYEEEE. Trimming cost V 4 bases and J 5 bases; bases outside gene matches: 8. The part of the CDR3 DNA that was read is TGTGCCAGCAGCCCGGACAGGGGGACCCGGGAGACC. It codes for CASSPDRGTRET. The full CDR3 reads CASSPDRGTRETQYF.

As regards this clone: The sequence runs out 3 residues before the end of the CDR3; the remainder is reconstructed from the germline J gene. The chain recombines TRBV20-1 with TRBJ2-7; 9 nucleotides align to TRBD1. The CDR3 consists of 12 residues. V trimming: 6 bases; J trimming: 1 base; junction bases outside the gene matches: 1. From germline, CDR1 is DFQATT and CDR2 SNEGSKA (reference sequence). CDR3 DNA, as far as it was read: TGCAGTGCCGGGACAGGGTCCTACGAG. Translated: CSAGTGSYE. The entire CDR3 protein reads CSAGTGSYEQYF.

Comments on this clone: The read finishes 3 residues shy of the CDR3 end, and the germline J gene is used to complete it. The chain uses TRBV20-1 and TRBJ1-1, with D unclear. The V end was cut by 3 bases, the J end by 0 bases, with 14 bases between. This CDR3 is built from 15 residues. Germline values: CDR1 DFQATT, CDR2 SNEGSKA (reference sequence). The CDR3 bases that were read are TGCAGTGCTAGTTTCGGCAGGATACTGAACACTGAA. Encoded protein: CSASFGRILNTE. The whole CDR3 is CSASFGRILNTEAFF.

In regard to this clone: The CDR3 end falls 3 residues outside the read, so it is completed with the germline J gene. The V and J genes are TRBV2 and TRBJ2-3; the D gene is possibly TRBD2 (6 bases). The CDR3 extends over 13 amino acids. Trimming removed 5 bases at V and 6 bases at J, with 12 bases between. Germline V gene data show CDR1 as SNHLY and CDR2 as FYNNEI. CDR3 DNA (partial): TGTGCCAGCAGTACCCGCGGGGACGATACG. Residues: CASSTRGDDT. The whole CDR3 region reads CASSTRGDDTQYF.

This clone is hyperexpanded by frequency. Read sequence stops 3 residues before the CDR3 end, and the germline J gene provides the missing end. V and J are TRBV10-3 and TRBJ2-3; 10 positions agree with TRBD2. The CDR3 length is 14 residues. The trim removed 6 bases at V and 1 base at J, leaving 1 base unmatched. Germline CDR1 is ENHRY and CDR2 is SYGVKD. The part of the CDR3 DNA that was read is TGTGCCATCAGCACTAGCGGGGGCACAGATACG. Translating it yields CAISTSGGTDT. The whole CDR3 protein is CAISTSGGTDTQYF.

This clone counts as medium-sized by frequency. Read data end 3 residues before the CDR3 end; the end is taken from the germline J gene. The chain is built from TRBV7-6 and TRBJ2-2, with 7 bases identical to TRBD2. The CDR3 is 15 residues long. V gave up 0 bases and J gave up 4 bases; unmatched junction bases: 2. Germline V gene lookup returns CDR1 SGHVS and CDR2 FNYEAQ. The CDR3: CASSLALAATGELFF. CDR3 DNA, as far as it was read: TGTGCCAGCAGCTTAGCGCTAGCGGCCACCGGGGAG.